Listed here are 32 T cell receptor beta chains from one sample, sequenced in a study of blood T cell repertoires in COVID-19. Only in-frame clones appear in the TCRdb table, and some are missing; sequencing was by immunoSEQ multiplex PCR. This sample has about 80,000 clones, with 87% found just once. The material sequenced was peripheral blood. These receptors all stem from an elderly woman with active or convalescent COVID-19.

The V call is TRBV24-1, the J call TRBJ2-7; 9 bases are a match to TRBD1. CDR1 and CDR2 from the germline V gene are KGHDR and SFDVKD. The ends lost 5 bases at V and 2 bases at J; junction bases unmatched: 9. This CDR3 is built from 16 residues. The CDR3 coding sequence is TGTGCCACCAGTGCGCCCGGAGGGACAGGGCCCTACGAGCAGTACTTC. The encoded protein is CATSAPGGTGPYEQYF.

J is TRBJ1-6 and V is TRBV27; 7 bases fit TRBD1. Trimming took 6 bases from V and 9 from J; bases not matched to a gene: 8. From germline, CDR1 is MNHEY and CDR2 SMNVEV (reference sequence). This CDR3 has 14 amino acids. The CDR3 DNA sequence: TGTGCCAGCAGACAGGGGCTTATCGGTTCACCCCTCCACTTT. This encodes CASRQGLIGSPLHF.

The chain recombines TRBV25-1 with TRBJ1-2, with TRBD1 matching 7 bases. The junction had 14 bases not matched to a gene; V was cut back by 11 bases and J by 5 bases. In germline, CDR1 is MGHDK, CDR2 SYGVNS. The CDR3 covers 14 residues. CDR3 DNA: TGTGCCGCCAGGGGCGCCGGGACAGCATATGGCTACACCTTC. This translates into CAARGAGTAYGYTF.

The chain joins TRBV19 to TRBJ2-7, with TRBD1 as a possible D gene (6 bases). Trimming removed 2 bases at V and 3 bases at J, with 8 bases between. Germline V gene data show CDR1 as LNHDA and CDR2 as SQIVND (reference sequence). The CDR3 extends over 13 amino acids. Here the CDR3 reads CASSIWDNYEQYF. As DNA, the CDR3 is TGTGCCAGTAGTATATGGGACAACTACGAGCAGTACTTC.

The gene calls are TRBV5-4 and TRBJ2-2; 12 bases align to TRBD2. Germline V gives CDR1 SGHNT, CDR2 YYREEE (reference sequence). The CDR3 has 17 amino acids. Losses at the gene ends were 4 bases for V and 4 bases for J; bases not matched to a gene: 8. The CDR3 DNA sequence: TGTGCCAGCAGCCACCCGGGACTAGCGGGCGGCACCGGGGAGCTGTTTTTT. It yields the protein CASSHPGLAGGTGELFF. The full variable domain, with the rest looked up from reference TRBV5-4 and TRBJ2-2, is ETGVTQSPTHLIKTRGQQVTLRCSSQSGHNTVSWYQQALGQGPQFIFQYYREEENGRGNFPPRFSGLQFPNYSSELNVNALELDDSALYLCASSHPGLAGGTGELFFGEGSRLTVL.

V and J are TRBV19 and TRBJ2-5; D possibly corresponds to TRBD2 (5 bases). This CDR3 is 16 amino acids long. V lost 3 bases to trimming and J lost 4 bases, with 18 bases between them. Germline CDR1 is LNHDA and CDR2 is SQIVND (reference sequence). In DNA form, the CDR3 reads TGTGCCAGTAGTATCTCCCCTCCGGACGGAGGAGAGACCCAGTACTTC. Amino acid sequence: CASSISPPDGGETQYF.

This clone was seen a few times. V and J are TRBV10-2 and TRBJ2-7; D unclear. CDR1 is WSHSY, CDR2 SAAADI, per germline. V lost 7 bases and J 3 bases, leaving 13 bases between the germline ends. The CDR3 has 13 amino acids. The CDR3, as DNA: TGCGCCAGCACCCCGGCGGCCTTCTACGAGCAGTACTTC. Translating it yields CASTPAAFYEQYF.

The CDR3 DNA is TGTGCCAGCAGCTTGTTTTCTGGGGTTCCGAGGGAGGGATACAATGAGCAGTTCTTC. As protein: CASSLFSGVPREGYNEQFF. The V gene is TRBV28, the J gene TRBJ2-1, with TRBD2 identical over 7 bases. Germline V gene data show CDR1 as MDHEN and CDR2 as SYDVKM. Losses at the gene ends were 6 bases for V and 4 bases for J; bases not matched to a gene: 21. This CDR3 has 19 amino acids. The full variable domain, completed using reference TRBV28 and TRBJ2-1, is DVKVTQSSRYLVKRTGEKVFLECVQDMDHENMFWYRQDPGLGLRLIYFSYDVKMKEKGDIPEGYSVSREKKERFSLILESASTNQTSMYLCASSLFSGVPREGYNEQFFGPGTRLTVL.

In its sample, this clone was seen once. The chain links TRBV9 to TRBJ1-4; D uncertain. Per the germline V gene, CDR1 is SGDLS and CDR2 is YYNGEE. There are 15 residues in the CDR3. V was trimmed by 2 bases and J by 0 bases, leaving 8 bases between them. The CDR3 is CASSVSGATNEKLFF. As DNA, the CDR3 is TGTGCCAGCAGCGTGAGCGGAGCAACTAATGAAAAACTGTTTTTT.

The chain recombines TRBV3-1 (or the pseudogene TRBV3-2) with TRBJ1-6; a possible D gene is TRBD1 (5 bases). CDR1 and CDR2 from the germline V gene are LGHDT and YNNKEL (reference sequence). V was clipped by 1 base and J by 10 bases, with 11 bases between them. The CDR3 runs to 14 residues. CDR3 region: CASSQVRRDSPLHF. CDR3 DNA sequence: TGTGCCAGCAGCCAAGTTCGGCGGGACTCACCCCTCCACTTT.

The chain uses TRBV5-6 and TRBJ1-1; D not certain. The CDR3 sequence is 12 residues long. From germline, CDR1 is SGHDT and CDR2 YYEEEE. V lost 0 bases to trimming and J lost 3 bases, with 3 bases between them. Here the CDR3 DNA reads TGTGCCAGCAGCTTGGGAGACACTGAAGCTTTCTTT. Translating gives CASSLGDTEAFF. Combining the CDR3 with reference TRBV5-6 and TRBJ1-1 gives the whole variable domain DAGVTQSPTHLIKTRGQQVTLRCSPKSGHDTVSWYQQALGQGPQFIFQYYEEEERQRGNFPDRFSGHQFPNYSSELNVNALLLGDSALYLCASSLGDTEAFFGQGTRLTVV.

The chain joins TRBV30 to TRBJ1-2; tentatively, D is TRBD1 (6 bases). The ends were cut back, 4 bases at V and 1 base at J, with 16 bases in the middle. The CDR3 is made up of 15 amino acids. Germline V gene sequence: CDR1 GTSNPN, CDR2 SVGIG (reference sequence). In DNA form, the CDR3 reads TGTGCCTGGACTTTTCACAGGGCCCGTAACTATGGCTACACCTTC. The encoded protein is CAWTFHRARNYGYTF.

J is TRBJ1-2 and V is TRBV7-2; D uncertain. The CDR3 is 14 residues long. V was pared by 1 base and J by 2 bases, with 8 bases between. Germline V lookup: CDR1 SGHTA, CDR2 FQGNSA. This CDR3 is CASSLEARNYGYTF. CDR3 bases: TGTGCCAGCAGCTTAGAGGCCAGGAACTATGGCTACACCTTC. Combining the CDR3 with reference TRBV7-2 and TRBJ1-2 gives the whole variable domain GAGVSQSPSNKVTEKGKDVELRCDPISGHTALYWYRQSLGQGLEFLIYFQGNSAPDKSGLPSDRFSAERTGGSVSTLTIQRTQQEDSAVYLCASSLEARNYGYTFGSGTRLTVV.

This rearrangement joins TRBV28 to TRBJ1-5; D uncertain. Trimming cost V 6 bases and J 6 bases, with 9 bases left between them. The CDR3 is 12 residues long. Per germline, CDR1 MDHEN and CDR2 SYDVKM. CDR3 protein: CASRIPGQPQHF. In nucleotides, the CDR3 is TGTGCCAGCAGGATACCGGGTCAGCCCCAGCATTTT.

The genes are TRBV28 and TRBJ2-7; 12 nucleotides agree with TRBD1. Germline V CDR1 and CDR2: MDHEN, SYDVKM. V shed 5 bases and J 4 bases; nucleotides not matched to a gene: 9. The CDR3 consists of 16 residues. For the CDR3, the DNA is TGTGCCAGCAGTATACTCGGGACAGGGGGCGCATACGAGCAGTACTTC. It yields the protein CASSILGTGGAYEQYF.

This chain links TRBV6-5 with TRBJ2-3; 8 bases are a match to TRBD2. CDR1 is MNHEY, CDR2 SVGAGI, per germline. This CDR3 is built from 13 residues. The ends lost 7 bases at V and 7 bases at J; junction bases unmatched: 7. The CDR3 sequence is CASKGGGRNTQYF. The CDR3 coding sequence is TGTGCCAGCAAGGGCGGGGGGAGAAATACGCAGTATTTT.

The gene calls are TRBV6-2 or TRBV6-3 and TRBJ1-2, with a possible D match to TRBD1 (6 bases). The V end was cut by 0 bases, the J end by 4 bases, with 12 bases between. Germline lookup yields CDR1 MNHEY and CDR2 SVGEGT. This CDR3 is 15 amino acids long. In nucleotides, the CDR3 is TGTGCCAGCAGTTACTCGGGTCCCAGGGGCTATGGCTACACCTTC. Amino acid sequence: CASSYSGPRGYGYTF.

The V call is TRBV4-1, the J call TRBJ2-2; TRBD2 agrees at 8 bases. The germline V gene encodes CDR1 MGHRA and CDR2 YSYEKL. The V segment lost 1 base and the J segment 1 base; nucleotides outside the gene matches: 5. The CDR3 extends over 17 amino acids. Written as DNA, the CDR3 is TGCGCCAGCAGCCAAGTCTTAGCGGGGAAGAACACCGGGGAGCTGTTTTTT. Protein product: CASSQVLAGKNTGELFF.

This chain joins TRBV18 and TRBJ1-2; 10 positions match TRBD1. Germline trimming cut 6 bases from V and 8 bases from J; bases unmatched to any gene: 9. CDR3 length: 14 residues. Germline V lookup: CDR1 KGHSH, CDR2 LQKENI. CDR3 sequence: CASSDTGTGVGYTF. The CDR3 nucleotides are TGTGCCAGCTCCGATACCGGGACAGGGGTCGGCTACACCTTC.

This chain links TRBV6-6 with TRBJ1-4, with a weak D call TRBD1 (5 bases). The CDR3 totals 15 residues. The germline V gene has CDR1 MNHNY and CDR2 SVGAGI (reference sequence). Trimming took off 2 bases at V and 4 bases at J, with 11 bases between the two ends. CDR3 nucleotide sequence: TGTGCCAGCAGTTACGAAGGGGCTGATAATGAAAAACTGTTTTTT. This encodes CASSYEGADNEKLFF.

The chain uses TRBV6-2 or TRBV6-3 and TRBJ1-5, with D possibly being TRBD1 (6 bases). The CDR3 runs 15 residues. The V and J ends lost 0 bases and 6 bases respectively, with 12 bases between them. Germline V gives CDR1 MNHEY, CDR2 SVGEGT. This CDR3 reads CASSYSMGGGQPQHF. For the CDR3, the DNA is TGTGCCAGCAGTTACTCGATGGGAGGGGGTCAGCCCCAGCATTTT.

J is TRBJ2-3 and V is TRBV6-1; 13 positions match TRBD2. With V trimmed by 4 bases and J by 6 bases, 13 bases remained unmatched. The length of the CDR3 is 18 residues. CDR1 is MNHNS and CDR2 is SASEGT in the germline V gene. CDR3 sequence (DNA): TGTGCCAGCAGTGTTATGCCTGCGGGACTAGCGGGGTCCGATACGCAGTATTTT. Translating it yields CASSVMPAGLAGSDTQYF.

With respect to this clone: Other DNA variants within this sample encode the same CDR3. The V and J genes are TRBV5-1 and TRBJ2-1; D remains unclear. Germline loops: CDR1 SGHRS, CDR2 YFSETQ. Between the trimmed V and J ends, which lost 0 bases and 4 bases, there was a span of 5 bases. The CDR3 is 13 amino acids. CDR3: CASSLDRYNEQFF. CDR3 nucleotides: TGCGCCAGCAGCTTGGACAGATACAATGAGCAGTTCTTC.

The V gene is TRBV6-5, the J gene TRBJ1-2, with D unresolved. The CDR3 length is 15 residues. Between the trimmed V and J ends, which lost 7 bases and 5 bases, there was a span of 20 bases. Germline V lookup: CDR1 MNHEY, CDR2 SVGAGI. CDR3 loop: CASKTRSSLIYGYTF. Here the CDR3 DNA reads TGTGCCAGCAAAACAAGATCCAGTTTAATTTATGGCTACACCTTC.

The chain uses TRBV5-4 and TRBJ1-2; 7 bases line up with TRBD1. The CDR3 loop spans 14 amino acids. Germline V gene lookup returns CDR1 SGHNT and CDR2 YYREEE (reference sequence). J gave up 5 bases and V 4 bases, and 8 bases lay outside the gene matches. In nucleotides, the CDR3 is TGTGCCAGCAGCCAATCCGGGACAGCTTATGGCTACACCTTC. Translated: CASSQSGTAYGYTF.

This chain uses TRBV10-3 with TRBJ2-4, with D possibly being TRBD2 (6 bases). Germline assignment: CDR1 ENHRY and CDR2 SYGVKD. CDR3 length equals 16 residues. Trimming left V 10 bases short and J 0 bases short, with 19 bases between. The CDR3 DNA is TGTGCCAGCTCGATGGGACTTTCAACAGCCAAAAACATTCAGTACTTC. This codes for CASSMGLSTAKNIQYF.

This clone was counted a few times. V is TRBV7-2 and J is TRBJ1-2, with D perhaps TRBD1 (6 bases). Trimming cost V 1 base and J 8 bases, with 8 bases left between them. CDR1 and CDR2 (germline): SGHTA, FQGNSA. This CDR3 is 12 amino acids long. The CDR3 DNA sequence: TGTGCCAGCAGCTTAGTAGGGGGAGGCTACACCTTC. This sequence encodes CASSLVGGGYTF.

The rearrangement links TRBV27 to TRBJ2-7, with D possibly TRBD2 on 7 matching bases. Germline V gene data show CDR1 as MNHEY and CDR2 as SMNVEV (reference sequence). The V gene lost 4 bases and the J gene lost 6 bases, with 22 bases spanning the gap. CDR3 length: 16 amino acids. The CDR3 DNA reads TGTGCCAGCAGTTCCCCCTTAGGGGGAGGGCCGGGCGAGCAGTACTTC. The encoded protein is CASSSPLGGGPGEQYF.

The rearrangement uses TRBV2 and TRBJ1-2; D might be TRBD1 (5 bases). V was trimmed by 4 bases and J by 4 bases, leaving 10 bases between them. The CDR3 runs 13 residues. Germline CDR1 is SNHLY and CDR2 is FYNNEI. Here the CDR3 reads CASSGGTIYGYTF. For the CDR3, the DNA is TGTGCCAGCAGTGGGGGGACTATCTATGGCTACACCTTC. Full variable domain (rest looked up from reference TRBV2 and TRBJ1-2): EPEVTQTPSHQVTQMGQEVILRCVPISNHLYFYWYRQILGQKVEFLVSFYNNEISEKSEIFDDQFSVERPDGSNFTLKIRSTKLEDSAMYFCASSGGTIYGYTFGSGTRLTVV.

The chain has TRBV5-5 and TRBJ1-4; D perhaps matches TRBD1 (6 bases). The CDR3 covers 16 residues. CDR1 and CDR2 (germline): SGHKS, YYEKEE (reference sequence). V dropped 4 bases and J dropped 8 bases, with 21 bases sitting between them. The CDR3 here is CASSPARQENREKLFF. The CDR3 DNA sequence: TGTGCCAGCAGCCCCGCCCGACAGGAAAACCGCGAAAAACTGTTTTTT.

This clone came up once. The gene calls are TRBV6-2 or TRBV6-3 and TRBJ2-1; 7 bases match TRBD2. This CDR3 spans 20 amino acids. Looked up from germline, CDR1 is MNHEY and CDR2 is SVGEGT. The V gene end was trimmed by 3 bases and the J gene end by 0 bases; junction bases not matched to a gene: 17. The DNA for the CDR3 is TGTGCCAGCAGTTATGGGCGCGGGAGCTACCGACCTAGCTCCTACAATGAGCAGTTCTTC. This codes for CASSYGRGSYRPSSYNEQFF.

V is TRBV24-1 and J is TRBJ2-7; D is undetermined. The V end lost 0 bases, the J end lost 6 bases, and 2 bases lay between the germline ends. Germline lookup yields CDR1 KGHDR and CDR2 SFDVKD. The CDR3 extends over 11 amino acids. CDR3 in amino acids: CATSDLLEQYF. CDR3 in DNA: TGTGCCACCAGTGATTTGCTCGAGCAGTACTTC.